This TCR beta chain was sequenced in a study of blood T cell repertoires in COVID-19. Sequencing was performed with immunoSEQ multiplex PCR; in TCRdb, only in-frame clones are kept and a portion is missing. The repertoire consists of about 270,000 clones, with around 90% occurring once and the leading ten covering around 2.8%. Sequenced: PBMCs or T cells enriched from blood (not recorded which). This TCR was recovered from a man aged 35 to 55 who had been exposed to COVID-19.

CDR3 loop: CASSPRDRPPNTEAFF. Written as DNA, the CDR3 is TGTGCCAGTAGTCCCCGGGACAGGCCCCCGAACACTGAAGCTTTCTTT. V and J are TRBV19 and TRBJ1-1, with 8 bases matching TRBD1. The length of the CDR3 is 16 residues. The germline V gene encodes CDR1 LNHDA and CDR2 SQIVND (reference sequence). V lost 5 bases, J lost 1 base, and 9 bases stayed unmatched.